Below, 15 T cell receptor beta chains from the same sample are listed, as sequenced in a study of T cells in Graves' hyperthyroidism and ophthalmopathy. RNA transcripts served as the template for amplifying TCR beta CDR3 regions. An initial round of RT-PCR targeting the TCR CDR3 relied on the HTBI primer set. Via MiXCR, TCRdb re-called the multiplex PCR reads, giving one row per CDR3 protein. The sample holds about 590,000 distinct CDR3 sequences, approximately 15% seen once. The sample consisted of blood. Every receptor here comes from a woman in her twenties or thirties with Graves' hyperthyroidism.

In this sample, this clonotype turned up many times. The genes are TRBV27 and TRBJ2-1; 9 bases are a match to TRBD2. The CDR3 covers 18 residues. With 5 bases clipped from V and 8 bases from J, the junction kept 19 bases outside the gene matches. Germline V gene data show CDR1 as MNHEY and CDR2 as SMNVEV (reference sequence). The DNA for the CDR3 is TGTGCCAGCAGTATTTTTGGGGCGGGAGGGCCAGTTCAGGATGAGCAGTTCTTC. Translation: CASSIFGAGGPVQDEQFF.

In its sample, this clonotype was seen many times. This sequence joins TRBV5-1 and TRBJ2-2, with 7 bases fitting TRBD1. The CDR3 totals 16 residues. Germline trimming cut 4 bases from V and 1 base from J; bases unmatched to any gene: 7. Germline V gives CDR1 SGHRS, CDR2 YFSETQ. The CDR3 region has the DNA TGCGCCAGCAGCGTCACAGGGGTTTGGAACACCGGGGAGCTGTTTTTT. This codes for CASSVTGVWNTGELFF.

The table lists this clonotype with many counts. V gene TRBV7-6 combines with J gene TRBJ2-2; TRBD1 matches 7 bases. The J segment lost 2 bases and the V segment lost 0 bases, leaving 6 bases of the junction unmatched. CDR1 is SGHVS, CDR2 FNYEAQ, per germline. CDR3 length equals 17 residues. Here the CDR3 reads CASSLAGGRINTGELFF. The CDR3 DNA follows: TGTGCCAGCAGCTTAGCAGGGGGCCGGATAAACACCGGGGAGCTGTTTTTT.

As to this clonotype: A much bigger clone sits one base away, suggesting this may be a read error. The chain links TRBV7-9 to TRBJ1-6, with D uncertain. Germline CDR1 is SEHNR and CDR2 is FQNEAQ (reference sequence). V was pared by 4 bases and J by 7 bases, with 5 bases between. The CDR3 runs to 12 residues. CDR3 sequence reads: CASSSGNSPLHF. In DNA, the CDR3 is TGTGCCAGCAGCTCGGGGAATTCACCCCTCCACTTT.

In its sample, this clonotype was seen many times. V usage is TRBV27 and J usage is TRBJ1-2, with D hard to call. Germline V gene data show CDR1 as MNHEY and CDR2 as SMNVEV (reference sequence). The length of the CDR3 is 14 residues. V lost 6 bases, J lost 2 bases, and 13 bases lay in between. The CDR3 DNA sequence: TGTGCCAGCAGACCATCAGGAGGGAACTATGGCTACACCTTC. It encodes CASRPSGGNYGYTF.

Comment on this clonotype: This may stem from a read error, because a much larger clone lies one nucleotide away. This chain links TRBV12-3 or TRBV12-4 with TRBJ1-2; 7 nucleotides agree with TRBD1. The CDR3 loop spans 15 amino acids. CDR3 bases: TGTGCCAGCAGCCAAAACAGGGGATCTAACTATGGCTGCACCTTC. This codes for CASSQNRGSNYGCTF.

This clonotype was detected many times. The V call is TRBV19, the J call TRBJ2-1; perhaps TRBD2 as D (6 bases). This CDR3 region has 12 residues. Germline CDR1 LNHDA, CDR2 SQIVND (reference sequence). Trimming shortened V by 5 bases and J by 7 bases, and 9 bases separated the two germline ends. The CDR3 bases are TGTGCCAGTAGTTGGGGAGGTAATGAGCAGTTCTTC. Its protein is CASSWGGNEQFF.

This clonotype was detected ten times or more. The V call is TRBV20-1, the J call TRBJ1-2; TRBD1 matches at 9 bases. CDR3 length equals 15 residues. Unmatched junction bases numbered 12, after V lost 6 bases and J lost 4 bases. CDR1 and CDR2 from the germline V gene are DFQATT and SNEGSKA (reference sequence). CDR3 bases: TGCAGTGCGCAGACCCGTGGACAGGGGTCCTATGGCTACACCTTC. This encodes CSAQTRGQGSYGYTF.

This chain links TRBV7-2 with TRBJ2-7; 11 bases are shared with TRBD2. The CDR3 has 15 residues. The germline V gene encodes CDR1 SGHTA and CDR2 FQGNSA. With V trimmed by 5 bases and J by 6 bases, 9 bases remained unmatched. CDR3 protein: CASSLTYSGRGEQYF. The CDR3 DNA sequence: TGTGCCAGCAGCCTTACGTATAGCGGGAGGGGCGAGCAGTACTTC.

This clonotype has at least ten counts. The genes are TRBV13 and TRBJ2-1; 15 nucleotides line up with TRBD2. Germline CDR1 and CDR2: PRHDT and FYEKMQ (reference sequence). The CDR3 runs 17 residues. The V gene end was trimmed by 5 bases and the J gene end by 7 bases; junction bases not matched to a gene: 9. The CDR3 sequence is CASSRPGTSGRMNEQFF. The DNA for the CDR3 is TGTGCCAGCAGCCGTCCCGGGACTAGCGGGAGGATGAATGAGCAGTTCTTC.

A word on this clonotype: A much larger clone lies one base from this, so it may be a read error. This likely comes from a read error, as the CDR3 has no conserved phenylalanine or tryptophan at its end. V and J are TRBV29-1 and TRBJ1-1, with D perhaps matching TRBD1 (5 bases). V shed 7 bases and J shed 3 bases, with 9 bases lying between them. This CDR3 comprises 11 residues. From germline, CDR1 is SQVTM and CDR2 ANQGSEA. The CDR3 sequence: CSALRDTEAFS. In DNA form, the CDR3 reads TGCAGCGCCCTCAGGGACACTGAAGCTTTCTCT.

This clonotype occurred many times. The chain uses TRBV24-1 and TRBJ2-7; D possibly corresponds to TRBD2 (6 bases). CDR3 length: 16 amino acids. Germline V lookup: CDR1 KGHDR, CDR2 SFDVKD. V was shortened by 4 bases and J by 5 bases, with 20 bases between the two germline ends. The CDR3 DNA reads as TGTGCCACCAGTGACGCAAGAGGAGGGGAAAGACACGAGCAGTACTTC. It codes for CATSDARGGERHEQYF.

The sample holds many counts of this clonotype. CDR3 sequence: CASKGASGTGRQYF. CDR3 sequence (DNA): TGCGCCAGCAAAGGAGCGAGCGGGACGGGGCGGCAGTACTTC. The chain has TRBV5-1 and TRBJ2-7; 7 bases agree with TRBD2. The CDR3 is 14 residues long. V was clipped by 6 bases and J by 9 bases; unmatched bases: 15. Germline V lookup: CDR1 SGHRS, CDR2 YFSETQ.

This clonotype was seen only a few times. Given a much more abundant clone one base away, this may be a read error. The genes are TRBV28 and TRBJ1-1; 7 positions match TRBD1. Trimming cost V 5 bases and J 5 bases; bases outside gene matches: 8. CDR1 MDHEN and CDR2 SYDVKM come from the germline V gene. The CDR3 loop spans 14 amino acids. CDR3 coding DNA: TGTGCCAGCAGTACCAACAGGGGTGGGACTGAAGCTTTCTTT. Amino acids: CASSTNRGGTEAFF.

The V call is TRBV10-2, the J call TRBJ2-2; perhaps TRBD1 as D (6 bases). Germline CDR1 and CDR2: WSHSY and SAAADI. Trimming cost V 6 bases and J 6 bases, with 11 bases left between them. The CDR3 length is 13 residues. The CDR3 DNA reads as TGCGCCAGCAGCTGGACAGCCCCCGGGGAGCTGTTTTTT. Translating gives CASSWTAPGELFF.